One and the same sample provided the 5 T cell receptor beta chains below, sequenced in a study of blood T cells in healthy people across ages. The second PCR ran roughly 6 to 11 cycles with a sample-barcoded 5' primer and J-beta primers. MiXCR, applied by TCRdb to the 5' RACE reads, yields one record per CDR3 protein. The sample has under 950,000 distinct CDR3 sequences, about 24% seen once. Sequenced input: blood. The origin of the receptors is a man aged 70 or older in good health.

This chain connects TRBV27 to TRBJ2-7, with 9 bases matching TRBD1. In germline, CDR1 is MNHEY, CDR2 SMNVEV (reference sequence). The CDR3 length is 15 residues. With 7 bases clipped from V and 3 bases from J, the junction kept 10 bases outside the gene matches. The CDR3 loop reads CASTSYTGGLYEQYF. DNA for the CDR3: TGTGCCAGCACCTCGTACACAGGGGGCCTCTACGAGCAGTACTTC.

The rearrangement joins TRBV20-1 to TRBJ1-4; 7 positions agree with TRBD1. CDR1 is DFQATT and CDR2 is SNEGSKA in the germline V gene (reference sequence). The CDR3 has 14 amino acids. V gave up 6 bases and J gave up 8 bases; unmatched junction bases: 12. CDR3 DNA: TGCAGTGCATTATCCAGGGGGGGTGGGGAAAAACTGTTTTTT. Amino acid sequence: CSALSRGGGEKLFF.

This clonotype has just a few counts. This sequence joins TRBV5-1 and TRBJ2-5; no clear D. The V gene's germline CDR1 is SGHRS and CDR2 YFSETQ. V was pared by 5 bases and J by 2 bases, with 16 bases between. This CDR3 is 15 amino acids long. The CDR3 coding sequence is TGCGCCAGCAGTAAGGGCAGCGAGATACAAGAGACCCAGTACTTC. Its protein product is CASSKGSEIQETQYF.

V gene TRBV19 combines with J gene TRBJ1-5; possible D gene TRBD1, 5 bases. V lost 5 bases to trimming and J lost 5 bases, with 16 bases between them. The germline V gene has CDR1 LNHDA and CDR2 SQIVND (reference sequence). CDR3 length: 15 amino acids. CDR3 DNA: TGTGCCAGTAGTGGAACGGGACGACTATATCAGCCCCAGCATTTT. Its protein is CASSGTGRLYQPQHF.

This clonotype has only a few counts. The rearrangement uses TRBV2 and TRBJ2-2; D gene uncertain. The CDR3 runs 12 residues. Germline CDR1 SNHLY, CDR2 FYNNEI. V gave up 4 bases and J gave up 6 bases, with 6 bases separating them. CDR3: CASSVRAGELFF. CDR3 DNA sequence: TGTGCCAGCAGTGTTAGGGCCGGGGAGCTGTTTTTT.